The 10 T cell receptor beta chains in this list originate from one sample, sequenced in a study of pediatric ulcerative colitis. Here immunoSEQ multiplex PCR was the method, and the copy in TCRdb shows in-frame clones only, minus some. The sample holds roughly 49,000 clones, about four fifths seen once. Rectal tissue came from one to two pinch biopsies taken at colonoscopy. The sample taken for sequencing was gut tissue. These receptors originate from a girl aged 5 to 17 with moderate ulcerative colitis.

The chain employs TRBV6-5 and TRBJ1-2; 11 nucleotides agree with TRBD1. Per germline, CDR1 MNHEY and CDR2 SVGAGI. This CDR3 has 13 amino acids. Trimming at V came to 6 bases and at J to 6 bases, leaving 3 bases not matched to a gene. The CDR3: CASRGTGGDGYTF. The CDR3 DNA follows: TGTGCCAGCAGGGGGACAGGGGGGGATGGCTACACCTTC.

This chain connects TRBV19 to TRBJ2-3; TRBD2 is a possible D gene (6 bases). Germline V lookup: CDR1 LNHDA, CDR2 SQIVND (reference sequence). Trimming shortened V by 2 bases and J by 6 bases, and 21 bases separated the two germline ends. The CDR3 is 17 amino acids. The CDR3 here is CASSISPAGTPGDTQYF. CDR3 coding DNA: TGTGCCAGTAGTATAAGCCCAGCGGGCACCCCGGGTGATACGCAGTATTTT.

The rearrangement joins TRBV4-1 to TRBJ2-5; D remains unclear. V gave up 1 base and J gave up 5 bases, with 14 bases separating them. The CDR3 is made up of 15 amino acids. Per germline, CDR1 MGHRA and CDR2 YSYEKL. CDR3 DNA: TGCGCCAGCAGCCAAGCCCCCGACGGATTTGAGACCCAGTACTTC. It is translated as CASSQAPDGFETQYF.

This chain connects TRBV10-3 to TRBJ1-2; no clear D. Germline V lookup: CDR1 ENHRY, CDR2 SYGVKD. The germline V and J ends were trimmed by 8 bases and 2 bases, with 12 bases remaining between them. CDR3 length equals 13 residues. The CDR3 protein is CAIEGDQNYGYTF. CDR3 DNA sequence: TGTGCCATCGAGGGAGACCAAAACTATGGCTACACCTTC.

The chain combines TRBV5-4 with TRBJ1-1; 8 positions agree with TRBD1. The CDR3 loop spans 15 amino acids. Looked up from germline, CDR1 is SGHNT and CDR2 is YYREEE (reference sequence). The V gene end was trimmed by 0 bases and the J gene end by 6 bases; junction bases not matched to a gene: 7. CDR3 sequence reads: CASSLGTGNNAEAFF. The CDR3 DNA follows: TGTGCCAGCAGCTTGGGGACAGGGAACAACGCTGAAGCTTTCTTT.

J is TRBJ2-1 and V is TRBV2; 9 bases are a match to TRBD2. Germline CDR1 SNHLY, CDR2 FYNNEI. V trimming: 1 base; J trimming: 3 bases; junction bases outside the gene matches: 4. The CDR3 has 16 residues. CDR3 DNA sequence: TGTGCCAGCAGTGAAGGGCGGACTAGCGACTACAATGAGCAGTTCTTC. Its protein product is CASSEGRTSDYNEQFF.

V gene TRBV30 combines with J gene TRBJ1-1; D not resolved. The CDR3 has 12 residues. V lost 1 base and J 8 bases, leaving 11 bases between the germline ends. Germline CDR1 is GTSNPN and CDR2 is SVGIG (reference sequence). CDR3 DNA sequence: TGTGCCTGGAGTGATGAGGGTCGGGAAGCTTTCTTT. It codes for CAWSDEGREAFF. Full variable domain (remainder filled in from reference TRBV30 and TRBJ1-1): SQTIHQWPATLVQPVGSPLSLECTVEGTSNPNLYWYRQAAGRGLQLLFYSVGIGQISSEVPQNLSASRPQDRQFILSSKKLLLSDSGFYLCAWSDEGREAFFGQGTRLTVV.

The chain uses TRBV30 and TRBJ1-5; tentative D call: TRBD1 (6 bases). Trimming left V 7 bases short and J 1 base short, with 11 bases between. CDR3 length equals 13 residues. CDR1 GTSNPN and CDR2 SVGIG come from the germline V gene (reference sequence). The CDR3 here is CAFRTVSNQPQHF. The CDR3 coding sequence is TGTGCCTTCCGGACAGTCAGCAATCAGCCCCAGCATTTT.

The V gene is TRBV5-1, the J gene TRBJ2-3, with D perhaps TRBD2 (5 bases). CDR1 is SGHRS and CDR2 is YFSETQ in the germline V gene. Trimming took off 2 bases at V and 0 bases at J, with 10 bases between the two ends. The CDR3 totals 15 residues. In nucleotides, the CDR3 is TGCGCCAGCAGCTTAGAACTAGGCAGCACAGATACGCAGTATTTT. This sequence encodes CASSLELGSTDTQYF.

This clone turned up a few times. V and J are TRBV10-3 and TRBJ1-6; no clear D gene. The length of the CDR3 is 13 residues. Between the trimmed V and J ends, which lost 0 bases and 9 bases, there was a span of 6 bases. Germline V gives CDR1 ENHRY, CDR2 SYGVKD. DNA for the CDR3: TGTGCCATCAGTGAGTCGGTTTTTTCACCCCTCCACTTT. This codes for CAISESVFSPLHF.